This TCR beta chain was sequenced in a study of Ad26.COV2.S vaccination and SARS-CoV-2 variants. General study results and limits: The TCR breadth and depth analyses may have understated or missed part of the total T cell responses. Recipients of either vaccine or placebo displayed similar breadth of non-spike TCRs.

Comment on this clone: The antigen is not known.

This CDR3 region has 15 residues. Trimming removed 2 bases from V and 6 bases from J; junction bases left unmatched: 5. Germline V lookup: CDR1 SGHAT, CDR2 FQNNGV. Sequencing was performed with immunoSEQ multiplex PCR; in TCRdb, only in-frame clones are kept and a portion is missing. Seen here are about 440,000 clones, roughly 87% observed once, and the top ten hold around 4.5%. Treatment: over 15 received Ad26.COV2.S at low or high dose, single or two shots; several received placebo; per-sample allocation not given. The study sampled participants on day 63 after the first vaccine or placebo injection. Recruitment in Boston yielded a donor of adult age, 18-55 years.

The chain has TRBV11-2 and TRBJ2-2; 8 positions match TRBD1. This sequence originates from a person between 18 and 59 years old who received the Ad26.COV2.S COVID-19 vaccine or a placebo. This specimen was peripheral blood, taken in a trial of Ad26.COV2.S vaccine versus placebo. The CDR3 here is CASSLSRGRSGELFF. The CDR3 DNA reads as TGTGCCAGCAGCTTATCCAGGGGGCGGTCCGGGGAGCTGTTTTTT.